These T cell receptor beta chains were read from a single sample in a study of blood T cell repertoires in COVID-19. Assay: immunoSEQ multiplex PCR; the TCRdb copy retains only in-frame clones and omits some. The data hold hundreds of thousands of clones, with more than 70% observed a single time. Sequencing input: peripheral blood. The receptors come from a woman aged 50 to 65 with acute or convalescent COVID-19. Both conserved end residues are part of each CDR3. A D gene is named only where the DNA matches it firmly. Size is stated for part of the rows, as once, few or many counts, or as a class when the clone is expanded.

CATSRGTGGAEGKYF | TGTGCCACCAGCAGGGGGACAGGGGGCGCCGAGGGGAAGTACTTC | 15 | TRBD1 | TRBJ2-7 | TRBV15 | -
CASRVRAGGYEQYF | TGTGCCAGCAGAGTACGAGCGGGAGGCTACGAGCAGTACTTC | 14 | TRBD2 | TRBJ2-7 | TRBV27 | -
CASSLLGQGHEQYF | TGTGCCAGCAGCTTACTCGGACAGGGACACGAGCAGTACTTC | 14 | TRBD1 | TRBJ2-7 | TRBV11-2 | -
CASSLVGAGTDTQYF | TGTGCCAGCAGCCTTGTGGGAGCAGGCACAGATACGCAGTATTTT | 15 | - | TRBJ2-3 | TRBV28 | -
CASSGGQGYEQYF | TGTGCCAGCAGCGGAGGACAGGGTTACGAGCAGTACTTC | 13 | TRBD1 | TRBJ2-7 | TRBV7-7 | -
CATSMNRGGTEAFF | TGTGCCACCAGCATGAACAGGGGGGGCACTGAAGCTTTCTTT | 14 | TRBD1 | TRBJ1-1 | TRBV15 | once
CASSLSLAVHEQYF | TGTGCCAGCAGTTTATCCCTAGCAGTCCACGAGCAGTACTTC | 14 | - | TRBJ2-7 | TRBV28 | -
CASSSTGGYTDTQYF | TGTGCCAGCAGCTCTACAGGGGGCTACACAGATACGCAGTATTTT | 15 | TRBD1 | TRBJ2-3 | TRBV7-6 | -
CATSDAGTGGETQYF | TGTGCCACCAGTGACGCAGGGACAGGGGGAGAGACCCAGTACTTC | 15 | TRBD1 | TRBJ2-5 | TRBV24-1 | once
CASSMIEPGAGTGELFF | TGTGCCAGTAGTATGATCGAACCGGGAGCCGGCACCGGGGAGCTGTTTTTT | 17 | - | TRBJ2-2 | TRBV19 | -
CASSKQVNQPQHF | TGTGCCAGCAGCAAACAGGTAAATCAGCCCCAGCATTTT | 13 | - | TRBJ1-5 | TRBV6-5 | once
CASSPQTGEGAPLHF | TGTGCCAGCTCACCCCAGACAGGGGAGGGTGCACCCCTCCACTTT | 15 | TRBD1 | TRBJ1-6 | TRBV18 | many
CASSSVFGGRALYNEQFF | TGTGCCAGCAGTTCTGTTTTTGGCGGGAGGGCCCTCTACAATGAGCAGTTCTTC | 18 | TRBD2 | TRBJ2-1 | TRBV27 | -
CASSLLTGEWETQYF | TGTGCCAGCAGCTTACTCACAGGGGAGTGGGAGACCCAGTACTTC | 15 | TRBD1 | TRBJ2-5 | TRBV7-7 | -
CASGASVRSEQFF | TGTGCCAGCGGGGCTAGCGTAAGGAGTGAGCAGTTCTTC | 13 | - | TRBJ2-1 | TRBV2 | -
CASSSPSGQGKF | TGTGCCAGTAGCTCACCTTCGGGACAGGGCAAATTT | 12 | TRBD1 | TRBJ1-6 | TRBV19 | -
CASSGSDRRVNTEAFF | TGTGCCAGCAGTGGGTCGGACCGCAGGGTGAACACTGAAGCTTTCTTT | 16 | - | TRBJ1-1 | TRBV25-1 | -
CASSVAGERSTGANVLTF | TGTGCCAGCAGCGTAGCGGGGGAGCGCAGCACTGGGGCCAACGTCCTGACTTTC | 18 | - | TRBJ2-6 | TRBV9 | -
CAWSGTWGEAFF | TGTGCCTGGAGTGGGACATGGGGTGAAGCTTTCTTT | 12 | - | TRBJ1-1 | TRBV30 | -
CSVLAAGELFF | TGCAGCGTCTTAGCTGCCGGGGAGCTGTTTTTT | 11 | - | TRBJ2-2 | TRBV29-1 | -
CASRGWDSSYEQYF | TGTGCCAGTAGAGGGTGGGACAGTTCCTACGAGCAGTACTTC | 14 | TRBD1 | TRBJ2-7 | TRBV19 | -
CATSRGPGQRQIETQYF | TGTGCCACCAGCAGGGGGCCCGGACAGAGGCAGATAGAGACCCAGTACTTC | 17 | - | TRBJ2-5 | TRBV15 | -
CASSSYSGYTDTQYF | TGTGCCAGCAGCTCATATAGCGGCTACACAGATACGCAGTATTTT | 15 | - | TRBJ2-3 | TRBV6-5 | -
CASSSQVNSYNEQFF | TGTGCCAGCTCCTCACAGGTAAACTCCTACAATGAGCAGTTCTTC | 15 | - | TRBJ2-1 | TRBV18 | -
CASSYQGFYLRERGNQPQHF | TGTGCCAGCAGTTACCAGGGTTTTTATTTGCGGGAGAGGGGCAATCAGCCCCAGCATTTT | 20 | - | TRBJ1-5 | TRBV6-2/TRBV6-3 | -